The next 3 T cell receptor beta chains were all read from a single sample in a study of shared clonotypes between healthy human individuals. Assay used: immunoSEQ multiplex PCR; TCRdb lists only in-frame clones, some missing. The repertoire holds about 110,000 clones, with 65% to 75% as singletons. Source material: memory CD8+ T cells sorted from blood. The subset is: CD45RO+ cells pooled with CCR7-negative TemRA cells. These receptors came from a woman in her twenties or thirties in good health.

The chain has TRBV6-1 and TRBJ2-1; D uncertain. Trimming shortened V by 8 bases and J by 7 bases, and 12 bases separated the two germline ends. Germline V gene data show CDR1 as MNHNS and CDR2 as SASEGT. The CDR3 sequence is 12 residues long. The CDR3 here is CASGQFINEQFF. For the CDR3, the DNA is TGTGCCAGCGGCCAGTTTATAAATGAGCAGTTCTTC.

This CDR3 is CAISTGREQYF. CDR3 DNA sequence: TGTGCCATCTCAACAGGGCGCGAGCAGTACTTC. The chain joins TRBV28 to TRBJ2-7; a possible D gene is TRBD1 (6 bases). The germline CDR1 and CDR2 sequences are MDHEN and SYDVKM. Trimming stripped 10 bases from V and 6 bases from J, with 13 bases between. CDR3 length equals 11 residues.

V gene TRBV7-7 combines with J gene TRBJ2-7; TRBD2 agrees at 16 bases. Germline values: CDR1 SSHAT, CDR2 FNYEAQ (reference sequence). The V and J ends lost 6 bases and 7 bases, in that order; junction bases with no gene match: 9. The CDR3 has 16 amino acids. The CDR3 loop reads CASSPGTSGRAGEQYF. CDR3 in DNA: TGTGCCAGCAGTCCCGGGACTAGCGGGAGGGCAGGGGAGCAGTACTTC.